This T cell receptor (beta chain) appears in the sequencing data of a study of T-cell reconstitution after alpha-beta-depleted transplantation in children. The V gene's germline CDR1 is SGHTA and CDR2 FQGNSA. The CDR3 totals 15 residues. The V and J ends lost 6 bases and 5 bases respectively, with 19 bases between them. This sample's TCRbeta library carried unique molecular identifier barcodes. A single record per CDR3 protein comes from TCRdb applying MiXCR to the PCR reads. The sample includes about 300,000 distinct CDR3 sequences, 6.5% to 9% of them seen just once. In the case of this clonotype: Its antigen is currently unknown.

Study-level results: T-cell numbers and diversity, one year after transplant, stemmed largely from T cells that were newly produced. In some patients, recipient T cells and intrathymic progenitors surviving conditioning explained high day-60 diversity. Several hundred graft clones that had expanded were reportedly the source of alpha-beta T cells about two months after transplant.

This chain links TRBV7-2 with TRBJ1-1; D perhaps matches TRBD1 (5 bases). This sequence was found in a female patient aged 2 to 10 who had a stem cell transplant for Fanconi anemia, so the T cells may come from the graft donor. Source: peripheral blood, taken 360 days after TCRalphabeta/CD19-depleted stem cell transplant. This CDR3 reads CASRPGGGSTTEAFF. The CDR3 coding sequence is TGTGCCAGCAGACCCGGGGGGGGATCAACTACTGAAGCTTTCTTT.